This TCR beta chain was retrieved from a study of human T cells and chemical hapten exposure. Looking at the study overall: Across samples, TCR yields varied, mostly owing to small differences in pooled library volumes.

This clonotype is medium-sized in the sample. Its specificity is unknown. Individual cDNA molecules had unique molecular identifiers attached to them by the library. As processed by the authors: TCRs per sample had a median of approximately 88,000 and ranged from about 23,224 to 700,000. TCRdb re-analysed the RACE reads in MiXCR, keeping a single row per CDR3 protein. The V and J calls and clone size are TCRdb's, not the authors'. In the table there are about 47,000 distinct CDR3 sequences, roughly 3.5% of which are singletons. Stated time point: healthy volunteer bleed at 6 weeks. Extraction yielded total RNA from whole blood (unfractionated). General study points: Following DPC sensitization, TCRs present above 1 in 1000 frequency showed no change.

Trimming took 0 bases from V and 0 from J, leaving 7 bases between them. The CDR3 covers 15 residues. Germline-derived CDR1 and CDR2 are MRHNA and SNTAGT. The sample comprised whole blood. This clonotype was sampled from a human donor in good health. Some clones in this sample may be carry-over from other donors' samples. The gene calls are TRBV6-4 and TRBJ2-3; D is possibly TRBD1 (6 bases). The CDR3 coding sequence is TGTGCCAGCAGTGACTCGACAGGAAGCACAGATACGCAGTATTTT. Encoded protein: CASSDSTGSTDTQYF.